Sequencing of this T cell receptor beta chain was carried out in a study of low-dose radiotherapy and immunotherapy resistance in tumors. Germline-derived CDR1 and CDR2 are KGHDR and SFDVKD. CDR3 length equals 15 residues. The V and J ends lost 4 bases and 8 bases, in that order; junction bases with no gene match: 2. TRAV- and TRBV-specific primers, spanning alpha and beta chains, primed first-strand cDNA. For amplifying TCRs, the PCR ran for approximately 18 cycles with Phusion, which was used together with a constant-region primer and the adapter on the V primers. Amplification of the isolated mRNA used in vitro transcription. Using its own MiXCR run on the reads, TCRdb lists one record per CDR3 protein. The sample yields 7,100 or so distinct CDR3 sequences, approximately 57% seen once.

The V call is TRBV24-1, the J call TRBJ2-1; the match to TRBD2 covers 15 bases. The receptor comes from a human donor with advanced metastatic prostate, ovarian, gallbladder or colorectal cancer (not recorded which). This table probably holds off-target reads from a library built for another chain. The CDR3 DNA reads TGTGCCACCAGTGACGGACTAGCGGGGGGGTATGAGCAGTTCTTC. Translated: CATSDGLAGGYEQFF.